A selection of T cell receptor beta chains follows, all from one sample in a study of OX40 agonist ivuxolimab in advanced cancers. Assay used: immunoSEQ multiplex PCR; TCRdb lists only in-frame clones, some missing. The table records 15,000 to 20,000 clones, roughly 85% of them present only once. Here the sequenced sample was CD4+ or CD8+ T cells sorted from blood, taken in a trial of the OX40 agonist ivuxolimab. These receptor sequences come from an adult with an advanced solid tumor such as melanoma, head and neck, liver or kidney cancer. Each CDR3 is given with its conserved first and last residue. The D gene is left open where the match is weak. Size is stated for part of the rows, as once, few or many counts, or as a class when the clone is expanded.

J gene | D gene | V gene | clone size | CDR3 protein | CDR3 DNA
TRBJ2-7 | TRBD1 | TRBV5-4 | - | CASSTTDRGFVSEQYF | TGTGCCAGCAGCACGACAGACAGGGGGTTTGTAAGCGAGCAGTACTTC
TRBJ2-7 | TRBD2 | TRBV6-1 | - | CAGSAAGGPYYEQYF | TGTGCCGGCAGTGCAGCGGGAGGGCCTTATTACGAGCAGTACTTC
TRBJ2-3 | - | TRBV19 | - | CASTREGQPRDTQYF | TGTGCCAGTACCCGCGAGGGACAACCTAGGGATACGCAGTATTTT
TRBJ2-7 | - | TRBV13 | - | CASSLSQIWGFGTGSYEQYF | TGTGCCAGCAGCTTAAGCCAAATTTGGGGGTTCGGCACTGGGTCCTACGAGCAGTACTTC
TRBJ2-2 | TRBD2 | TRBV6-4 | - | CASRGGVPSGKKNTGELFF | TGTGCCAGCAGGGGGGGGGTTCCTAGCGGGAAAAAGAACACCGGGGAGCTGTTTTTT
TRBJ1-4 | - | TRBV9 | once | CASSVGGTLREKLFF | TGTGCCAGCAGCGTAGGCGGTACCCTTCGTGAAAAACTGTTTTTT
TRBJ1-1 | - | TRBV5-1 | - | CASSLYPAVRNTEAFF | TGCGCCAGCAGCTTGTACCCCGCAGTAAGGAACACTGAAGCTTTCTTT
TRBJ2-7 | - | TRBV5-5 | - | CASSLGAGDSYEQYF | TGTGCCAGCAGCTTGGGGGCAGGGGACTCCTACGAGCAGTACTTC
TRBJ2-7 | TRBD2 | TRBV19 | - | CASSTSGSSYEQYF | TGTGCCAGTAGCACCAGCGGGAGCTCCTACGAGCAGTACTTC
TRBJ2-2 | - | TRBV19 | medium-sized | CASSSTGELFF | TGTGCCAGTAGCTCTACCGGGGAGCTGTTTTTT